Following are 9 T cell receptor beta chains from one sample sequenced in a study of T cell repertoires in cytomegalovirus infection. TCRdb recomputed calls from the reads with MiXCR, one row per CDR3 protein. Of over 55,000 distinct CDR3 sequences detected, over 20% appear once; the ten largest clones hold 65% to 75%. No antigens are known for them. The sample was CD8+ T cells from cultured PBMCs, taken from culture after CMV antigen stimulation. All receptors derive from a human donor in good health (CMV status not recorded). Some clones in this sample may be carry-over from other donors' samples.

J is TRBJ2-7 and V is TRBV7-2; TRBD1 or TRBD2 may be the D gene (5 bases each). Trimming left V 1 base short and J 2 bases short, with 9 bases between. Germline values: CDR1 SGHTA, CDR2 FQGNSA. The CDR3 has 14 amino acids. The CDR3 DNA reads TGTGCCAGCAGCTTAGGAGGGACGACCTACGAGCAGTACTTC. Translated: CASSLGGTTYEQYF.

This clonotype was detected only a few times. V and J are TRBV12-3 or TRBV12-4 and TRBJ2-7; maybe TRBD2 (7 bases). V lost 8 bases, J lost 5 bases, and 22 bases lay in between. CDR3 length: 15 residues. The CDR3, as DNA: TGTGCCAGCGGGTCTAGCCTGGGGGGGCCCCACGAGCAGTACTTC. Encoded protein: CASGSSLGGPHEQYF.

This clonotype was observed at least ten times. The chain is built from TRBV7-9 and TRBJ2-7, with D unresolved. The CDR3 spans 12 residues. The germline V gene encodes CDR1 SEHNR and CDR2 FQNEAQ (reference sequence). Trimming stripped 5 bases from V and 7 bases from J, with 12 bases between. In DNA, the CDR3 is TGTGCCAGCAGCCCTGTCCCCGGGGAGCAGTACTTC. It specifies CASSPVPGEQYF.

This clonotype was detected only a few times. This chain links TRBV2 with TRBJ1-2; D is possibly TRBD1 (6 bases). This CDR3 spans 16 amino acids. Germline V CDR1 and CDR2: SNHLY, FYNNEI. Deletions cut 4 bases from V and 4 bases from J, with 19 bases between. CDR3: CASSASQRGAGYGYTF. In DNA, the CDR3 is TGTGCCAGCAGTGCCTCCCAGAGGGGGGCCGGCTATGGCTACACCTTC.

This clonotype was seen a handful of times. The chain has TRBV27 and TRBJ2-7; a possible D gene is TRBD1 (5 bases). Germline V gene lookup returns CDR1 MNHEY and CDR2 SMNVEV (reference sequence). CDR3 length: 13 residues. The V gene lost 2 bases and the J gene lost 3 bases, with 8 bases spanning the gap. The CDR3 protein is CASSLARDYEQYF. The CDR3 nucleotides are TGTGCCAGCAGTTTAGCCAGGGACTACGAGCAGTACTTC.

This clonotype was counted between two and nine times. The CDR3 DNA sequence: TGTGCCAGCAGCTTAGTAGCTAACACTGAAGCTTTCTTT. Amino acids: CASSLVANTEAFF. This chain uses TRBV7-2 with TRBJ1-1; D not resolved. CDR1 and CDR2 (germline): SGHTA, FQGNSA. The CDR3 runs to 13 residues. Trimming cost V 1 base and J 2 bases, with 5 bases left between them. The complete variable domain, with remaining parts taken from reference TRBV7-2 and TRBJ1-1, reads GAGVSQSPSNKVTEKGKDVELRCDPISGHTALYWYRQSLGQGLEFLIYFQGNSAPDKSGLPSDRFSAERTGGSVSTLTIQRTQQEDSAVYLCASSLVANTEAFFGQGTRLTVV.

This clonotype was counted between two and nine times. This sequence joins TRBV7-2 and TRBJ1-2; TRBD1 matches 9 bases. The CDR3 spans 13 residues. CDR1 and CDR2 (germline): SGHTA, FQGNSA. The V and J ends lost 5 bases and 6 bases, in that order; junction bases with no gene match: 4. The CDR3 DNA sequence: TGTGCCAGCAGCCACGGGGACAGGGATGGCTACACCTTC. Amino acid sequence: CASSHGDRDGYTF.

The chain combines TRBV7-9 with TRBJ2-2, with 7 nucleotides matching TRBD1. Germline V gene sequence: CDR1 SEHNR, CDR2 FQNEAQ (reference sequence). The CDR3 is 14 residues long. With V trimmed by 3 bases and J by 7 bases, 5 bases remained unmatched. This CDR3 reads CASSFYRGIGELFF. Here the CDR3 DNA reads TGTGCCAGCAGCTTTTACAGGGGAATCGGGGAGCTGTTTTTT.

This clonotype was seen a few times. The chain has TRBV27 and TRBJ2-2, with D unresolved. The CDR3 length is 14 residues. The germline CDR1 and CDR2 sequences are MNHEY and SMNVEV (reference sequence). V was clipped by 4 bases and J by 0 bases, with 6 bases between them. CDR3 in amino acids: CASSWGTNTGELFF. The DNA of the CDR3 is TGTGCCAGCAGTTGGGGTACGAACACCGGGGAGCTGTTTTTT.